This T cell receptor (beta chain) is drawn from a study of CD8+ T cells in alopecia areata. Overall study findings and caveats: Under tofacitinib, numerous expanded lesional clonotypes remained detectable in scalp and blood.

Of note for this clone: Antigen unknown.

The treatment here: oral pan-JAK inhibitor, 5-10 mg twice daily. Reverse transcription of extracted RNA yielded cDNA, which provided the sequencing template. Method: immunoSEQ multiplex PCR; TCRdb's copy keeps in-frame clones and lacks some. The repertoire has 190,000 or so clones, roughly 53% of them found once; the top ten carry over 9.5%. V lost 0 bases to trimming and J lost 4 bases, with 0 bases between them. Germline V gene sequence: CDR1 SGHAT, CDR2 FQNNGV. The CDR3 sequence is 11 residues long. The clonotype was recovered from a human donor with alopecia areata. The sample in question was CD8+ T cells sorted from blood, obtained at week 24, from a patient treated with tofacitinib. The chain has TRBV11-2 and TRBJ1-1; D gene uncertain. The DNA for the CDR3 is TGTGCCAGCAGCTTAGACACTGAAGCTTTCTTT. Residues: CASSLDTEAFF.